Here is one T cell receptor (beta chain) with its context. Its antigen is unknown. The PCR was carried out with 60 Vbeta primers and 13 Jbeta primers. Profiling relied on immunoSEQ multiplex PCR, and the TCRdb table lists in-frame clones only, not all of them. The sample lists 200,000 to 250,000 clones, 77% seen once, with less than 3% in the top ten. These data are taken from a study of cytomegalovirus exposure and HLA in healthy donors. Each donor was healthy, and each was a bone marrow donor. V gave up 10 bases and J gave up 0 bases, with 12 bases separating them. The CDR3 consists of 13 residues. Germline V gene data show CDR1 as ENHRY and CDR2 as SYGVKD. Broader study findings: In a later analysis, at a false discovery rate of 0.05, fewer than 20,000 TCR beta sequences were associated with HLA alleles. The listing of roughly 160 TCR beta chains classed them as cytomegalovirus-associated. Usually a TCR sequence was rare, but some public TCRs were found in many donors.

This chain links TRBV10-3 with TRBJ1-1; tentatively, D is TRBD1 (6 bases). This clonotype was obtained from a woman aged 55-69 years in good health and CMV-seropositive. The sequenced material came from PBMCs. CDR3 DNA: TGTGCCACCACCAGGGACATGAACACTGAAGCTTTCTTT. Protein product: CATTRDMNTEAFF.